Sequencing of this T cell receptor (beta chain) was carried out in a study of regulatory T cells in long-lasting Graves disease. Overall study context: Antithyroid drug exposure in newly diagnosed Graves' patients had lasted under 3 months.

This clonotype was found many times. A read error may produce the germline difference seen at one junction end. The CDR3 runs to 19 residues. Germline V gene data show CDR1 as SGHKS and CDR2 as YYEKEE (reference sequence). CDR3-region Arm-PCR and iRepertoire HTBI primers produced the TCR beta libraries. TCRdb called the multiplex PCR reads again in MiXCR, with one record for every CDR3 protein. The data contain a few hundred thousand distinct CDR3 sequences, 20% to 25% of them singletons. As for time point: newly diagnosed GD, antithyroid drugs for less than 3 months. PBMC RNA was the source of the TCR library. Diagnosis followed American Thyroid Association guidelines for Graves' disease. Recruitment took place at an endocrinology department in Xi'an, China.

This clonotype was sampled from a female donor with Graves disease. Material: peripheral blood mononuclear cells (PBMCs), obtained at new diagnosis, from a patient treated with antithyroid drugs. The V gene is TRBV5-5, the J gene TRBJ2-1; D possibly corresponds to TRBD2 (6 bases). CDR3 protein: CASSLEGFLKGGTYNEQFF. The CDR3 nucleotides read TGCGCCAGCAGCTTGGAGGGTTTTCTCAAGGGAGGCACCTACAATGAGCAGTTCTTC.